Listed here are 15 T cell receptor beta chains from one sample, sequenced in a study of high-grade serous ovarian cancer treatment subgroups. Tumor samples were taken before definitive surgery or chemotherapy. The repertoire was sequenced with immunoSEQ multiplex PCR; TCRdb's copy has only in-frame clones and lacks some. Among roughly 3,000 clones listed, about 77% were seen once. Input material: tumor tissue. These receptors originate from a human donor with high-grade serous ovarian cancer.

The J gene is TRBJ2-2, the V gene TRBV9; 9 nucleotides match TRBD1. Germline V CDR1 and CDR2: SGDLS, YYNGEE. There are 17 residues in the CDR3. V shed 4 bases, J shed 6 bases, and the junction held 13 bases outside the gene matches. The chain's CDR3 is CASSSAPGQGGAGELFF. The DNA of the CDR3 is TGTGCCAGCAGCTCAGCCCCGGGACAGGGTGGTGCCGGGGAGCTGTTTTTT.

In DNA form, the CDR3 reads TGTGCCAGCAGTCACTCGCGCCTCCCGAACACTGAAGCTTTCTTT. Its translation: CASSHSRLPNTEAFF. The genes are TRBV5-4 and TRBJ1-1; D remains unclear. Trimming left V 5 bases short and J 1 base short, with 15 bases between. Germline loops: CDR1 SGHNT, CDR2 YYREEE (reference sequence). This CDR3 has 15 residues.

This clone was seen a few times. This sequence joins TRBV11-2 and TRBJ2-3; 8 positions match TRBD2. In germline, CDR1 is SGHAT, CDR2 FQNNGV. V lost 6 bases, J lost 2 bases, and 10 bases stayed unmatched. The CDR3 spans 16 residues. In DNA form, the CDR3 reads TGTGCCAGCAGATCCGGAGCCGGGGGGGTCACAGATACGCAGTATTTT. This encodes CASRSGAGGVTDTQYF.

CDR3 in DNA: TGTGCCAGCAGTTTCGGGAGGTGGGCCGAGCAGTACTTC. This codes for CASSFGRWAEQYF. The gene calls are TRBV28 and TRBJ2-7, with 7 bases fitting TRBD2. After removal of 3 bases from V and 6 bases from J, the junction contained 5 bases not matched to a gene. Germline V gene sequence: CDR1 MDHEN, CDR2 SYDVKM. There are 13 residues in the CDR3.

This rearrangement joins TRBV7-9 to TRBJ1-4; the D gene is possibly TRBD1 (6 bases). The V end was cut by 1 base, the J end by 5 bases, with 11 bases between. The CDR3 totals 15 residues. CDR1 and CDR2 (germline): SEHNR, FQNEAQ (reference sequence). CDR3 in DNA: TGTGCCAGCAGCTTAGGGTCAGGACAGAATGAAAAACTGTTTTTT. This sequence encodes CASSLGSGQNEKLFF.

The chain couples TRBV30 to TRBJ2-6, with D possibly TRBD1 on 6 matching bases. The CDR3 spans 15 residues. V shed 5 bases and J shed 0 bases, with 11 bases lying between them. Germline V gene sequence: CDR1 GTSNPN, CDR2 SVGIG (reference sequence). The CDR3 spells CAWDRSGSGANVLTF. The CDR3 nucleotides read TGTGCCTGGGACAGGTCGGGCTCTGGGGCCAACGTCCTGACTTTC.

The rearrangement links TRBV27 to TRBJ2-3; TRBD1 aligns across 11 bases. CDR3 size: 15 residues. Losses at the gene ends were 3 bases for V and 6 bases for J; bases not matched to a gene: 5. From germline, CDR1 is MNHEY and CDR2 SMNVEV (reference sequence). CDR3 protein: CASSFGQGAWDTQYF. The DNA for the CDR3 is TGTGCCAGCAGTTTCGGACAGGGGGCATGGGATACGCAGTATTTT.

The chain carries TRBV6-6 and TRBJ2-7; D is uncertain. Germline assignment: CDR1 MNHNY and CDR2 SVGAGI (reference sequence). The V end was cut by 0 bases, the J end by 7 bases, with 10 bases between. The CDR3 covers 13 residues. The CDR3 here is CASSYSMAGEQYF. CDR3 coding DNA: TGTGCCAGCAGTTACTCGATGGCTGGGGAGCAGTACTTC.

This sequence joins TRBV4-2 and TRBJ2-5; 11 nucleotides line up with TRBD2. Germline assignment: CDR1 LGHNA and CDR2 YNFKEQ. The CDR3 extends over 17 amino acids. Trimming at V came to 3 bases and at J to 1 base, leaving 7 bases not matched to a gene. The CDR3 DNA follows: TGTGCCAGCAGCCAGACCTTAGCGGGGGGGGTCCAAGAGACCCAGTACTTC. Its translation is CASSQTLAGGVQETQYF.

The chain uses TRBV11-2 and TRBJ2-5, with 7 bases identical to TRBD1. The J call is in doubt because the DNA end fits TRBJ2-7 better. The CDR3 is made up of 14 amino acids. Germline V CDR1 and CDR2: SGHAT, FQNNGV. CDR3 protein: CASSLALTGPEQYF. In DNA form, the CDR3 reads TGTGCCAGCAGCTTAGCCCTGACAGGGCCCGAGCAGTACTTC.

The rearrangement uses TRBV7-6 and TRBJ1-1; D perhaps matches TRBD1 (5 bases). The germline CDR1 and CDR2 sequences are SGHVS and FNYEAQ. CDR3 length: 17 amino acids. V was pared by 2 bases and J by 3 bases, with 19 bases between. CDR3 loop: CASSLNPGMGGDTEAFF. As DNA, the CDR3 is TGTGCCAGCAGCTTAAATCCAGGGATGGGGGGAGACACTGAAGCTTTCTTT. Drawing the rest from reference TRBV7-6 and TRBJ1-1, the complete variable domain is GAGVSQSPRYKVTKRGQDVALRCDPISGHVSLYWYRQALGQGPEFLTYFNYEAQQDKSGLPNDRFSAERPEGSISTLTIQRTEQRDSAMYRCASSLNPGMGGDTEAFFGQGTRLTVV.

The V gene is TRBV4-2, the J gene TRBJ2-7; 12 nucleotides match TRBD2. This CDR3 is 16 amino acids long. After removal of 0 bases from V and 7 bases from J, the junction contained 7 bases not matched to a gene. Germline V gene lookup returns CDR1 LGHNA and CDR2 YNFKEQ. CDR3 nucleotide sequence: TGTGCCAGCAGCCAAGAGGTGTCCCTAGCGGGGGGGGAGCAGTACTTC. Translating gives CASSQEVSLAGGEQYF.

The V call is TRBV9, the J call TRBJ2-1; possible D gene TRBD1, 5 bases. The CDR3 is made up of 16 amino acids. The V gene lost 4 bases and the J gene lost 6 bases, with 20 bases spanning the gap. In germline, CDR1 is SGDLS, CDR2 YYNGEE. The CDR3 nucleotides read TGTGCCAGCAGCCCCAGAGACGTACTAAGGGGCAATGAGCAGTTCTTC. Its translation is CASSPRDVLRGNEQFF.

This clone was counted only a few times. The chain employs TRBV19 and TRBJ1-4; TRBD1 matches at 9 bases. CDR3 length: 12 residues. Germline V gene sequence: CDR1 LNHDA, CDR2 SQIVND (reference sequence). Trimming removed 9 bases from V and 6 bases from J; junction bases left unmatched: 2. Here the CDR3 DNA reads TGTGCCAGCCGGACAGGGGATGAAAAACTGTTTTTT. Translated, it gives CASRTGDEKLFF.

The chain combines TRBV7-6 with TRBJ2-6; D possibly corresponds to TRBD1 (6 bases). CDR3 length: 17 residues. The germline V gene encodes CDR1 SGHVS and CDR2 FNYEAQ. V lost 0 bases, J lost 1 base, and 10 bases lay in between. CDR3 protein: CASSLARQVSGANVLTF. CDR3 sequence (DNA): TGTGCCAGCAGCTTAGCAAGACAGGTTTCTGGGGCCAACGTCCTGACTTTC.